The sequence of this T cell receptor beta chain was determined in a study of T cell responses to AZD1222 COVID-19 vaccine (dated by TCRdb to about 2021). Looking at the study overall: TCR sequencing covered fewer than 250 trial participants: 200 to 220 given two doses of AZD1222 and approximately 26 given two doses of MenACWY control vaccine. Trial participants were enrolled into age subgroups of 18-55, 56-69 and 70-plus years, which contained 148, 28 and 57 TCR-sequenced participants, respectively.

The intended sense of this specimen's time point label: about 28 days (+/-7) after the second vaccine dose. Because spike-specific TCR depth and breadth did not differ between the two schedules, AZD1222 recipients who got a second dose at roughly 4 weeks were pooled with those who got a second dose at roughly 12 weeks. Vaccinee samples came from UK trials COV001 and COV002, including a single-blind randomized controlled phase 2/3 trial of AZD1222 (ChAdOx1 nCoV-19) in healthy adults. For TCRbeta chain sequencing, PBMC samples from trial participants were taken at day 0 and at day 28 after the second dose. To note about this clone: This clone's antigen is unknown. One base away there is no much larger clone; base qualities are not given.

According to the germline V gene (reference sequence), CDR1 reads GTSNPN and CDR2 reads SVGIG. Unmatched junction bases come to 1, with V trimmed by 1 base and J by 4 bases. The CDR3 spans 14 residues, from the cysteine through the phenylalanine. Only CDR3 DNA is held: 42 bases, read in frame from base 1. The CDR3 regions of human TCRbeta chains were analyzed by immunosequencing. Concerning the study's data processing: Repertoire TCRs were checked for matches against a reference library of SARS-CoV-2-specific TCRs that had been generated using the MIRA antigen-specificity platform. Breadth was defined as the fraction of unique TCRs that were SARS-CoV-2-associated, and depth was defined as the fraction of total T cells that were SARS-CoV-2-associated. Using the MIRA data, every spike-specific TCR was mapped to the spike region that the TCR reacted to and assigned to either a CD4 or a CD8 class. Log10-transformed breadth and depth values were compared by one-way ANOVA with Sidak's multiple comparisons tests. TCRdb carries this immuneACCESS record with in-frame sequences only. Its versions omit some clonotypes, under half of them owing to an unresolved V gene in the studies checked, with the rest unexplained. The DNA gave D and trimming, while V, J and clone size come from that table. This sample has roughly 200,000 clones in its table, and approximately 93% of those were observed once. Of the sample, about 1.8% falls within the top ten clones.

Findings and caveats that apply to the study as a whole: A significant rise in spike-specific TCR breadth and depth was observed after two AZD1222 doses relative to day 0 and relative to MenACWY recipients. Reportedly, close to half of the unique spike-specific TCRs recognized epitopes lying outside the regions that are mutated in the B.1.351 and B.1.1.7 variants. Because no day 14 peak-response samples were available, repertoires were characterized only after the peak T cell response. Most participants were white British and females outnumbered males, and the authors suggested that clonal diversity may have been underestimated. Conclusions about previously exposed vaccinees are limited because only 6 or 7 AZD1222 recipients were SARS-CoV-2 seropositive at baseline. The 56-69-year group was small, and its depth increase did not reach significance, likely because of low power. The vaccine-associated CD4 TCRs covered the entire spike protein, and the dominant responses fell in regions 160-218 and 743-854.

The sequenced sample was peripheral blood, obtained 28 days after the second AZD1222 dose. The rearrangement combines TRBV30 with TRBJ1-5; TRBD1 lines up with 10 middle nucleotides. The clonotype was recovered from an adult who received the AZD1222 COVID-19 vaccine. DNA sequence: TGTGCCTGGAGTGAGGGACAGGGGAATCAGCCCCAGCATTTT. This sequence encodes CAWSEGQGNQPQHF.